This T cell receptor beta chain stems from a study of HIV-infected patients and healthy controls. A single record per CDR3 protein comes from TCRdb applying MiXCR to the 5' RACE reads. The repertoire holds almost 65,000 distinct CDR3 sequences, roughly 21% seen once, with about 1.5% in the top ten. CDR1 is SGHTA, CDR2 FQGNSA, per germline. Trimming took 0 bases from V and 3 from J, leaving 7 bases between them. The CDR3 runs to 14 residues. In its sample, this clonotype was seen many times. The TCR was taken from a human donor in good health. Sequenced input: CD4+ T cells from blood. The rearrangement links TRBV7-2 to TRBJ2-3, with D perhaps matching TRBD2 (5 bases). CDR3: CASSLAGRTDTQYF. The CDR3 DNA is TGTGCCAGCAGCTTAGCGGGGAGAACAGATACGCAGTATTTT.